This T cell receptor beta chain was sequenced during a study of T cell responses to AZD1222 COVID-19 vaccine. Clones were read by immunoSEQ multiplex PCR, and TCRdb kept only the in-frame ones, dropping some. This sample carries 120,000 to 150,000 clones, around 86% of them seen once, and the ten largest clones take 4.1%. With regard to this clone: Its antigen is unidentified.

Germline V gene lookup returns CDR1 LGHDT and CDR2 YNNKEL (reference sequence). V lost 3 bases and J lost 8, with 10 bases in between. The CDR3 runs 12 residues. Study findings and constraints: Among AZD1222 vaccinees, only five or six were seropositive at baseline. Mostly white British, mostly female donors; authors suggested clonal diversity may be underestimated.

Sequencing used peripheral blood, obtained on day 0 of MenACWY control vaccination. The gene calls are TRBV3-1 (or the pseudogene TRBV3-2) and TRBJ1-1; D perhaps matches TRBD1 (5 bases). The source of this sequence is an adult in good health. The CDR3 nucleotides are TGTGCCAGCAGCCACCTCCAGGGAGAAGCTTTCTTT. Protein product: CASSHLQGEAFF.